This entry describes one T cell receptor beta chain. Its antigen is not identified. Researchers reported that TCR beta cDNA libraries carried unique molecular identifiers. Roughly 470,000 cDNA molecules came from around 1 to 10 million T cells. TCRdb called the PCR reads again in MiXCR, with one record for every CDR3 protein. This table has 550,000 to 700,000 distinct CDR3 sequences, 44% appearing once. The sample is drawn from a study of post-analysis software for immune sequencing data. Trimming took 2 bases from V and 8 from J; bases not matched to a gene: 7. This CDR3 is built from 16 residues. Germline CDR1 is MRHNA and CDR2 is SNTAGT. Study outcomes and limitations: Samples from one preparation batch, clustered by F measure, grouped strongly together. Multiple sclerosis patients showed significantly lower normalized Chao1 diversity than controls did. There were about five TRBV segments more frequent in patients than controls, and TRBV5-6, TRBV5-1 and TRBV20-1 were among them.

This rearrangement joins TRBV6-4 to TRBJ2-3; 13 bases are a match to TRBD2. This TCR derives from a girl under 18 with multiple sclerosis. The sample taken for sequencing was blood. This CDR3 is CASSDDTSGGAGTQYF. The CDR3 DNA sequence: TGTGCCAGCAGTGACGATACTAGCGGGGGGGCAGGTACGCAGTATTTT.